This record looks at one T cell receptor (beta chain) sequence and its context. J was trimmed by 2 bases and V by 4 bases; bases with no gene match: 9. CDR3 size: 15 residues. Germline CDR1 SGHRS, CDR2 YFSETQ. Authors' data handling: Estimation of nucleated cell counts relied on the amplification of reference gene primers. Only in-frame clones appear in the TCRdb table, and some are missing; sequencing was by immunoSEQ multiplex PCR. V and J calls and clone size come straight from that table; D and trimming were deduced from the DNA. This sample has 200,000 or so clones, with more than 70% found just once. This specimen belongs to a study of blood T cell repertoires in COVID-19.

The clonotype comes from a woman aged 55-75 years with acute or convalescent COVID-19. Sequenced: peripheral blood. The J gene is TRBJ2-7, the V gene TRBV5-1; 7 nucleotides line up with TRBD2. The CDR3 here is CASSPASSGPYEQYF. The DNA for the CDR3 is TGCGCCAGCAGCCCGGCGTCTAGCGGACCCTACGAGCAGTACTTC.